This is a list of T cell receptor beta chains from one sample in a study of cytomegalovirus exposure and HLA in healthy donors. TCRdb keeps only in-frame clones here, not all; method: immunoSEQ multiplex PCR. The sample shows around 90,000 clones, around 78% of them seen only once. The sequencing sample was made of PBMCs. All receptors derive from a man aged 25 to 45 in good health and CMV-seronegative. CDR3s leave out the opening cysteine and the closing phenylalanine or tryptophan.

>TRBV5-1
ASSTDGQNTDTQY
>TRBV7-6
ASSSGSFSSTVTSSGNTIY
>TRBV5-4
ASSLNRFIGAPEAF
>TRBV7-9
SSSRTGTNEKLF
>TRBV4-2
ASSQDRGFWEAHGYT
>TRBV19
ASSPSGTGYEQY
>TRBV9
ASSVLIAGARNTGELF
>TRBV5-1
ASSSRTGQDTEAF
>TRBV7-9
ASSFQGGNTEAF
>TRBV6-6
ASKTGVNTGELF
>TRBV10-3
AISGTLGYGYT
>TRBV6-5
ASNLHQGANTEAF
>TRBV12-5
ASGLVLGRVLGEQF
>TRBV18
ASSPTGYQETQY
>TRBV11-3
AIREAETQY
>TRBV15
ATSRDHSGPNEKLF
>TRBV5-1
ASSYRTGGSPLSGNTIY
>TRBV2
ASSFTGDEQF
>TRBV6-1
ASSQGTGGYTEAF
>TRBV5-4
ASSLPQGPSYGYT
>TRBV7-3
ASSLRSLGLAGDTGELF
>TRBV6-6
ASSPPGKNTEAF
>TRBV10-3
AISDSTGGSYNEQF
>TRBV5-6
ASKRGQVGEKLF
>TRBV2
ASSVEDGQTYEQY
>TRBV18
ASSQRGGYEQY
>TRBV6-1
ASSESGSQETQY
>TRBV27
ASSITWTGFTEAF
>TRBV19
ASITPGAVSNQPQH
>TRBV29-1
SVEQGSNTEAF
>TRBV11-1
ASSPRTSGAYEQY
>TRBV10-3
AISNRGLGSEKLF
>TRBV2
ASNGLAGSTDTQY
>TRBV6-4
ASSPGQGFNYGYT
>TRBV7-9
ASSPQTGSYGYT
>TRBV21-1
ASSDRGHTEAF
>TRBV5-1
ASSLSGFYYNEQF
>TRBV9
ASSVGRKAGNTIY
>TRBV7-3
ASSLIRTGANTEAF
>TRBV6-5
ASSYAVAGGNPPY
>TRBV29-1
SVVIRSSNQPQH
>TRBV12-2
ASRLGPYRDSTGELF
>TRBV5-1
ASRLTGSYGYT
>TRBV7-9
ASSLESRQMINYT
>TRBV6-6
ASSYSLHAGNEKLF
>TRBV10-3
AISVRGRLAVEQETQY
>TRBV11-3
ASSPSGTTREQY
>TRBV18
ASSPSTTGVNQPQH
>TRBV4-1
ASSQAGTGWNEQF
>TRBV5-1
ASSLAVTNGGLYNEQF
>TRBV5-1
ASSPGPDRGAVSGANVLT
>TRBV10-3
AISESSGEIRNTIY